A single TCR beta chain is shown here with its context. This CDR3 has 13 amino acids. CDR1 and CDR2 from the germline V gene are LGHDT and YNNKEL (reference sequence). V lost 5 bases to trimming and J lost 9 bases, with 16 bases between them. The data were taken from a study of blood T cell repertoires in COVID-19. Turning to the study itself: The United States, Italy and Spain supplied acute and convalescent COVID-19 samples.

In the original workflow: The assay estimated nucleated cells by amplifying reference gene primers. TCRdb's copy holds only in-frame clones and misses some; the assay was immunoSEQ multiplex PCR. The D gene and trimming were derived from the DNA, and the V and J assignments and clone size from that table. The table has around 190,000 clones, approximately 80% seen once. The V gene is TRBV3-1 (or the pseudogene TRBV3-2), the J gene TRBJ1-1, with D maybe TRBD1 (5 bases). Source material: peripheral blood. This TCR came from a human donor in a cohort sampled during active COVID-19. The CDR3 here is CASSENPGEKAFF. The CDR3 DNA is TGTGCCAGCAGCGAGAACCCGGGGGAGAAAGCTTTCTTT.